One and the same sample provided the 23 T cell receptor beta chains below, sequenced in a study of T cell responses to AZD1222 COVID-19 vaccine. Sequencing used immunoSEQ multiplex PCR; TCRdb keeps in-frame clones, though not all of them. Of 190,000 or so clones in the sample, approximately 90% are singletons; the top ten hold roughly 26%. The sample was peripheral blood, taken 28 days after the second AZD1222 dose. All receptors derive from an adult who received the AZD1222 COVID-19 vaccine.

The chain combines TRBV5-8 with TRBJ1-5; no reliable D call. Germline lookup yields CDR1 SGHTS and CDR2 YDEGEE. The CDR3 contains 15 residues. V was clipped by 2 bases and J by 2 bases, with 11 bases between them. This CDR3 reads CASSFWRQGNQPQHF. DNA for the CDR3: TGTGCCAGCAGCTTTTGGCGGCAAGGCAATCAGCCCCAGCATTTT. The entire variable domain, with the rest obtained from reference TRBV5-8 and TRBJ1-5, is as follows: EAGVTQSPTHLIKTRGQQATLRCSPISGHTSVYWYQQALGLGLQFLLWYDEGEERNRGNFPPRFSGRQFPNYSSELNVNALELEDSALYLCASSFWRQGNQPQHFGDGTRLSIL.

The CDR3 region is CASSSGPQGEQFF. In nucleotides, the CDR3 is TGTGCCAGCTCTAGCGGGCCCCAGGGGGAGCAGTTCTTC. V gene TRBV7-6 combines with J gene TRBJ2-1; 8 bases are a match to TRBD2. Germline V gene lookup returns CDR1 SGHVS and CDR2 FNYEAQ. The CDR3 length is 13 residues. V lost 8 bases to trimming and J lost 10 bases; unmatched junction nucleotides: 10.

The CDR3 loop is CASSPAGMGPKVEQYF. CDR3 DNA sequence: TGTGCCAGCAGCCCTGCGGGAATGGGACCTAAAGTGGAGCAGTACTTC. V and J are TRBV28 and TRBJ2-7; D may be TRBD2 (6 bases). Trimming cost V 6 bases and J 7 bases, with 25 bases left between them. The CDR3 length is 16 residues. Per germline, CDR1 MDHEN and CDR2 SYDVKM.

This chain connects TRBV4-3 to TRBJ1-2; D not certain. The V and J ends lost 1 base and 6 bases respectively, with 9 bases between them. Germline assignment: CDR1 LGHNA and CDR2 YSLEER. This CDR3 is 13 amino acids long. CDR3 nucleotide sequence: TGCGCCAGCAGCCAAGGAATCGGGGATGGCTACACCTTC. It is translated as CASSQGIGDGYTF.

This clone has only one observation. The chain recombines TRBV6-2 or TRBV6-3 with TRBJ2-7, with D uncertain. CDR3 length equals 14 residues. Per the germline V gene, CDR1 is MNHEY and CDR2 is SVGEGT. Trimming left V 0 bases short and J 6 bases short, with 12 bases between. The CDR3 region is CASSYSKSGAEQYF. In nucleotides, the CDR3 is TGTGCCAGCAGTTACTCGAAGTCGGGTGCCGAGCAGTACTTC.

The CDR3 bases are TGTGCCTGGAGTGGGGGGACAGGGGGGAGCAATCAGCCCCAGCATTTT. Translation: CAWSGGTGGSNQPQHF. The V call is TRBV30, the J call TRBJ1-5; 11 nucleotides agree with TRBD1. Germline-derived CDR1 and CDR2 are GTSNPN and SVGIG (reference sequence). This CDR3 is 16 amino acids long. V lost 1 base, J lost 1 base, and 3 bases stayed unmatched.

CDR3 residues: CASWPSGSGDEQFF. For the CDR3, the DNA is TGTGCCAGCTGGCCTAGCGGGAGTGGGGATGAGCAGTTCTTC. The chain couples TRBV28 to TRBJ2-1; 10 bases match TRBD2. The germline V gene has CDR1 MDHEN and CDR2 SYDVKM. After removal of 8 bases from V and 8 bases from J, the junction contained 9 bases not matched to a gene. This CDR3 comprises 14 residues. Using reference TRBV28 and TRBJ2-1 for the parts outside the CDR3, the full variable domain is DVKVTQSSRYLVKRTGEKVFLECVQDMDHENMFWYRQDPGLGLRLIYFSYDVKMKEKGDIPEGYSVSREKKERFSLILESASTNQTSMYLCASWPSGSGDEQFFGPGTRLTVL.

The rearrangement joins TRBV9 to TRBJ2-3, with no clear D. CDR1 is SGDLS and CDR2 is YYNGEE in the germline V gene. The CDR3 covers 13 residues. Trimming removed 0 bases at V and 5 bases at J, with 7 bases between. CDR3 in amino acids: CASSVGTGDTQYF. The CDR3 DNA sequence: TGTGCCAGCAGCGTAGGGACCGGAGATACGCAGTATTTT.

CDR3 in amino acids: CASRRGDRKLTYEQYF. The CDR3 coding sequence is TGTGCCAGCAGAAGAGGGGACCGAAAACTGACCTACGAGCAGTACTTC. J is TRBJ2-7 and V is TRBV7-2; possibly TRBD1 or TRBD2 for D (5 bases each). The CDR3 is 16 amino acids. Trimming removed 6 bases at V and 2 bases at J, with 20 bases between. Germline CDR1 reads SGHTA; CDR2 reads FQGNSA.

This clone was seen just once. V usage is TRBV2 and J usage is TRBJ2-3; D gene unclear. Germline CDR1 SNHLY, CDR2 FYNNEI. This CDR3 has 15 residues. V shed 3 bases and J shed 2 bases, with 12 bases lying between them. CDR3 bases: TGTGCCAGCAGTGAGATGCGGTCTCCCACAGATACGCAGTATTTT. As protein: CASSEMRSPTDTQYF.

The sample holds a few counts of this clone. The J gene is TRBJ2-7, the V gene TRBV9; 8 bases align to TRBD2. This CDR3 region has 16 residues. Germline V lookup: CDR1 SGDLS, CDR2 YYNGEE. Trimming took 4 bases from V and 4 from J; bases not matched to a gene: 13. In DNA, the CDR3 is TGTGCCAGCAGCCCCGACTCCGGGAGGGCGAGGTACGAGCAGTACTTC. Translated, it gives CASSPDSGRARYEQYF.

The rearrangement links TRBV18 to TRBJ1-3; the D is unclear. The CDR3 consists of 14 residues. CDR1 and CDR2 (germline): KGHSH, LQKENI. Trimming removed 3 bases from V and 9 bases from J, with 15 bases in between. CDR3 in DNA: TGTGCCAGCTCACCCCCCGGTAATCATATCACCATATATTTT. This codes for CASSPPGNHITIYF.

The chain carries TRBV7-3 and TRBJ2-3; 9 positions match TRBD2. The junction had 11 bases not matched to a gene; V was cut back by 5 bases and J by 2 bases. This CDR3 contains 17 residues. CDR1 and CDR2 from the germline V gene are SGHTA and FQGTGA. CDR3 in DNA: TGTGCCAGCAGCCCACGTGGGCTAGCGGGACTCACAGATACGCAGTATTTT. Its protein is CASSPRGLAGLTDTQYF.

The V and J genes are TRBV2 and TRBJ2-1, with 11 bases fitting TRBD1. CDR1 and CDR2 (germline): SNHLY, FYNNEI. The V and J ends lost 8 bases and 8 bases, in that order; junction bases with no gene match: 5. This CDR3 comprises 13 residues. As DNA, the CDR3 is TGTGCCAGCGTGGACAGGGGGCGCGATGAGCAGTTCTTC. This translates into CASVDRGRDEQFF.

The V and J genes are TRBV27 and TRBJ2-7; 11 bases line up with TRBD2. After removal of 5 bases from V and 9 bases from J, the junction contained 9 bases not matched to a gene. The CDR3 is made up of 14 amino acids. The germline gives CDR1 MNHEY, CDR2 SMNVEV (reference sequence). The CDR3 here is CASSITSGRTGQYF. The CDR3 DNA reads TGTGCCAGCAGTATAACTAGCGGGAGAACAGGGCAGTACTTC.

This clone was detected a few times. The V gene is TRBV9, the J gene TRBJ1-4, with 10 nucleotides matching TRBD1. Germline-derived CDR1 and CDR2 are SGDLS and YYNGEE. The CDR3 has 15 residues. J lost 8 bases, V lost 0 bases, and 4 bases had no gene match. The CDR3 region is CASSVGTGGNEKLFF. CDR3 DNA sequence: TGTGCCAGCAGCGTAGGGACAGGGGGAAACGAAAAACTGTTTTTT.

The V and J genes are TRBV18 and TRBJ2-7; D is uncertain. Trimming took off 2 bases at V and 0 bases at J, with 11 bases between the two ends. This CDR3 region has 15 residues. Germline V CDR1 and CDR2: KGHSH, LQKENI. CDR3 sequence reads: CASSPNPPRSYEQYF. The CDR3 bases are TGTGCCAGCTCACCAAACCCTCCGCGCTCCTACGAGCAGTACTTC. Together with reference TRBV18 and TRBJ2-7, the CDR3 gives the full variable domain: NAGVMQNPRHLVRRRGQEARLRCSPMKGHSHVYWYRQLPEEGLKFMVYLQKENIIDESGMPKERFSAEFPKEGPSILRIQQVVRGDSAAYFCASSPNPPRSYEQYFGPGTRLTVT.

The chain couples TRBV5-1 to TRBJ2-7, with unresolved D. With 2 bases removed from V and 4 bases from J, the gap between germline ends came to 7 bases. Germline assignment: CDR1 SGHRS and CDR2 YFSETQ. CDR3 length equals 12 residues. The CDR3 loop reads CASSFSDYEQYF. As DNA, the CDR3 is TGCGCCAGCAGCTTTTCCGATTACGAGCAGTACTTC.

The rearrangement joins TRBV4-3 to TRBJ2-3; 8 bases agree with TRBD2. CDR1 and CDR2 from the germline V gene are LGHNA and YSLEER. Losses at the gene ends were 0 bases for V and 5 bases for J; bases not matched to a gene: 7. The CDR3 has 16 amino acids. The CDR3 nucleotides are TGCGCCAGCAGCCAAGACCGGGCGGGAGGCGGAGATACGCAGTATTTT. It translates to CASSQDRAGGGDTQYF.

There are a few counts of this clone. The CDR3 DNA is TGTGCCAGCAGCCTCGGACAGAACACAATCTACGAGCAGTACTTC. Translation gives CASSLGQNTIYEQYF. This chain links TRBV9 with TRBJ2-7; tentatively, D is TRBD1 (6 bases). Between the trimmed V and J ends, which lost 4 bases and 3 bases, there was a span of 17 bases. Germline V CDR1 and CDR2: SGDLS, YYNGEE. CDR3 length equals 15 residues. Full variable domain (rest looked up from reference TRBV9 and TRBJ2-7): DSGVTQTPKHLITATGQRVTLRCSPRSGDLSVYWYQQSLDQGLQFLIQYYNGEERAKGNILERFSAQQFPDLHSELNLSSLELGDSALYFCASSLGQNTIYEQYFGPGTRLTVT.

The chain combines TRBV29-1 with TRBJ2-7, with 10 bases aligning to TRBD2. The CDR3 spans 14 residues. V gave up 0 bases and J gave up 7 bases; unmatched junction bases: 6. CDR1 SQVTM and CDR2 ANQGSEA come from the germline V gene. The CDR3 bases are TGCAGCGTTGAAGAGGCTAGCGGGAGCGGGGAGCAGTACTTC. It encodes CSVEEASGSGEQYF.

The V call is TRBV24-1, the J call TRBJ2-2; the D gene could be TRBD1 or TRBD2 (5 bases each). Between the trimmed V and J ends, which lost 9 bases and 0 bases, there was a span of 7 bases. This CDR3 region has 13 residues. CDR1 is KGHDR, CDR2 SFDVKD, per germline. CDR3 amino acids: CATGTANTGELFF. CDR3 bases: TGTGCCACCGGGACGGCGAACACCGGGGAGCTGTTTTTT.

The chain couples TRBV30 to TRBJ2-7; 14 bases are shared with TRBD2. The J segment lost 3 bases and the V segment lost 1 base, leaving 2 bases of the junction unmatched. Germline loops: CDR1 GTSNPN, CDR2 SVGIG (reference sequence). CDR3 length: 15 amino acids. The CDR3 region is CAWSAGLAGGYEQYF. The CDR3 DNA reads TGTGCCTGGAGTGCTGGACTAGCGGGAGGCTACGAGCAGTACTTC.